These T cell receptor beta chains were read from a single sample in a study of cytomegalovirus exposure and HLA in healthy donors. TCRdb keeps only in-frame clones here, not all; method: immunoSEQ multiplex PCR. This table has some 200,000 clones, about 88% appearing once. Sequencing was carried out using PBMCs. These receptors were taken from a girl under two years old in good health and CMV-seronegative. CDR3s include the opening cysteine and the closing phenylalanine or tryptophan. The D gene is left open where the match is weak. Where a row states a size, it is once, few, many or the class of an expanded clone; other rows omit it.

d_call: TRBD2
v_call: TRBV25-1
cdr3_length: 14
clone_size: NA
j_call: TRBJ2-3
cdr3_aa: CASSPGLSTDTQYF
cdr3_nt: TGTGCCAGCAGCCCGGGACTAAGCACAGATACGCAGTATTTT

d_call: TRBD2
v_call: TRBV5-1
cdr3_length: 15
clone_size: NA
j_call: TRBJ2-5
cdr3_aa: CASSLGTKLRETQYF
cdr3_nt: TGCGCCAGCAGCCTCGGGACTAAATTGCGTGAGACCCAGTACTTC

d_call: NA
v_call: TRBV6-5
cdr3_length: 13
clone_size: NA
j_call: TRBJ1-2
cdr3_aa: CASKLGGAWGYTF
cdr3_nt: TGTGCCAGCAAGCTTGGGGGGGCGTGGGGCTACACCTTC

d_call: TRBD1
v_call: TRBV9
cdr3_length: 14
clone_size: once
j_call: TRBJ2-3
cdr3_aa: CASSVGTGPDTQYF
cdr3_nt: TGTGCCAGCAGCGTAGGGACAGGGCCAGATACGCAGTATTTT

d_call: TRBD1
v_call: TRBV5-1
cdr3_length: 15
clone_size: NA
j_call: TRBJ1-2
cdr3_aa: CASSLGGRGQEGYTF
cdr3_nt: TGCGCCAGCAGCTTAGGCGGCAGGGGGCAGGAAGGCTACACCTTC

d_call: NA
v_call: TRBV6-5
cdr3_length: 14
clone_size: NA
j_call: TRBJ1-2
cdr3_aa: CASSYSPGSYGYTF
cdr3_nt: TGTGCCAGCAGTTACTCGCCAGGGTCCTATGGCTACACCTTC

d_call: NA
v_call: TRBV7-2
cdr3_length: 17
clone_size: NA
j_call: TRBJ1-5
cdr3_aa: CASSLEGGPISNQPQHF
cdr3_nt: TGTGCCAGCAGCTTAGAGGGAGGACCGATTAGCAATCAGCCCCAGCATTTT

d_call: NA
v_call: TRBV10-3
cdr3_length: 12
clone_size: NA
j_call: TRBJ2-1
cdr3_aa: CAMGGRDNEQFF
cdr3_nt: TGTGCCATGGGGGGACGAGACAATGAGCAGTTCTTC

d_call: TRBD1
v_call: TRBV2
cdr3_length: 14
clone_size: NA
j_call: TRBJ2-7
cdr3_aa: CASIERTGNYEQYF
cdr3_nt: TGTGCCAGCATTGAGCGGACAGGGAACTACGAGCAGTACTTC

d_call: TRBD2
v_call: TRBV5-1
cdr3_length: 16
clone_size: once
j_call: TRBJ2-7
cdr3_aa: CASSLILAGGGYEQYF
cdr3_nt: TGCGCCAGCAGCTTGATACTAGCGGGGGGCGGATACGAGCAGTACTTC

d_call: NA
v_call: TRBV10-2
cdr3_length: 13
clone_size: NA
j_call: TRBJ2-1
cdr3_aa: CASTLGGLHEQFF
cdr3_nt: TGCGCCAGCACCCTCGGGGGGCTTCATGAGCAGTTCTTC

d_call: NA
v_call: TRBV20-1
cdr3_length: 11
clone_size: NA
j_call: TRBJ1-1
cdr3_aa: CSAREATEAFF
cdr3_nt: TGCAGTGCTAGAGAGGCCACTGAAGCTTTCTTT

d_call: TRBD1
v_call: TRBV18
cdr3_length: 17
clone_size: NA
j_call: TRBJ1-5
cdr3_aa: CASSPRGGQGGNQPQHF
cdr3_nt: TGTGCCAGCTCACCTCGAGGGGGACAGGGAGGAAATCAGCCCCAGCATTTT

d_call: TRBD1
v_call: TRBV6-6
cdr3_length: 16
clone_size: NA
j_call: TRBJ1-1
cdr3_aa: CASSYLRTGTGTEAFF
cdr3_nt: TGTGCCAGCAGTTACCTAAGGACAGGGACGGGGACTGAAGCTTTCTTT

d_call: NA
v_call: TRBV29-1
cdr3_length: 14
clone_size: NA
j_call: TRBJ1-1
cdr3_aa: CSVRPRTENTEAFF
cdr3_nt: TGCAGCGTTAGACCGAGGACAGAGAACACTGAAGCTTTCTTT

d_call: NA
v_call: TRBV10-3
cdr3_length: 14
clone_size: NA
j_call: TRBJ1-5
cdr3_aa: CAISQGLDNQPQHF
cdr3_nt: TGTGCCATCTCACAGGGACTAGATAATCAGCCCCAGCATTTT

d_call: NA
v_call: TRBV6-5
cdr3_length: 16
clone_size: NA
j_call: TRBJ1-3
cdr3_aa: CASSSLRLPSGNTIYF
cdr3_nt: TGTGCCAGCAGTTCCCTCAGGCTCCCCTCTGGAAACACCATATATTTT

d_call: NA
v_call: TRBV6-5
cdr3_length: 12
clone_size: once
j_call: TRBJ1-1
cdr3_aa: CASSGQSTEAFF
cdr3_nt: TGTGCCAGCAGTGGACAGTCCACTGAAGCTTTCTTT

d_call: TRBD2
v_call: TRBV13
cdr3_length: 14
clone_size: NA
j_call: TRBJ2-1
cdr3_aa: CASRWWEGHNEQFF
cdr3_nt: TGTGCCAGCAGATGGTGGGAGGGTCACAATGAGCAGTTCTTC

d_call: TRBD2
v_call: TRBV6-5
cdr3_length: 16
clone_size: NA
j_call: TRBJ2-1
cdr3_aa: CASSYGVSGAYNEQFF
cdr3_nt: TGTGCCAGCAGTTACGGGGTCAGCGGGGCGTACAATGAGCAGTTCTTC

d_call: TRBD2
v_call: TRBV11-1
cdr3_length: 14
clone_size: NA
j_call: TRBJ2-7
cdr3_aa: CASSRLAGSYEQYF
cdr3_nt: TGTGCCAGCAGCCGACTAGCGGGATCCTACGAGCAGTACTTC

d_call: NA
v_call: TRBV4-3
cdr3_length: 18
clone_size: once
j_call: TRBJ2-2
cdr3_aa: CASSQDGEGWRNTGELFF
cdr3_nt: TGCGCCAGCAGCCAAGATGGAGAGGGCTGGCGGAACACCGGGGAGCTGTTTTTT

d_call: TRBD1
v_call: TRBV7-2
cdr3_length: 14
clone_size: NA
j_call: TRBJ1-6
cdr3_aa: CASSADRGEPPLHF
cdr3_nt: TGTGCCAGCAGCGCAGACAGGGGGGAGCCACCCCTCCACTTT

d_call: NA
v_call: TRBV7-3
cdr3_length: 13
clone_size: NA
j_call: TRBJ2-6
cdr3_aa: CASSDSGANVLTF
cdr3_nt: TGTGCCAGCTCAGACTCTGGGGCCAACGTCCTGACTTTC

d_call: TRBD2
v_call: TRBV5-1
cdr3_length: 14
clone_size: NA
j_call: TRBJ2-5
cdr3_aa: CASSRAGNQETQYF
cdr3_nt: TGCGCCAGCAGCCGAGCGGGGAACCAAGAGACCCAGTACTTC

d_call: TRBD1
v_call: TRBV10-2
cdr3_length: 13
clone_size: NA
j_call: TRBJ2-3
cdr3_aa: CASKQGNTDTQYF
cdr3_nt: TGCGCCAGCAAACAGGGGAACACAGATACGCAGTATTTT

d_call: TRBD1
v_call: TRBV5-1
cdr3_length: 13
clone_size: once
j_call: TRBJ2-7
cdr3_aa: CASGTGEGYEQYF
cdr3_nt: TGCGCCAGCGGGACAGGTGAGGGCTACGAGCAGTACTTC

d_call: TRBD1
v_call: TRBV11-2
cdr3_length: 15
clone_size: NA
j_call: TRBJ1-1
cdr3_aa: CASSLAIRQGMGAFF
cdr3_nt: TGTGCCAGCAGCTTAGCAATTCGACAGGGGATGGGGGCTTTCTTT

d_call: TRBD1
v_call: TRBV29-1
cdr3_length: 14
clone_size: NA
j_call: TRBJ1-4
cdr3_aa: CSVSGQLRNEKLFF
cdr3_nt: TGCAGCGTTTCGGGACAGCTTCGTAATGAAAAACTGTTTTTT

d_call: TRBD1
v_call: TRBV15
cdr3_length: 17
clone_size: NA
j_call: TRBJ1-1
cdr3_aa: CATSRDPGQPLNTEAFF
cdr3_nt: TGTGCCACCAGCAGAGATCCGGGACAGCCTTTGAACACTGAAGCTTTCTTT

d_call: TRBD1
v_call: TRBV19
cdr3_length: 15
clone_size: NA
j_call: TRBJ1-1
cdr3_aa: CASGGDATGRGEAFF
cdr3_nt: TGTGCCAGTGGAGGGGACGCGACAGGGAGAGGGGAAGCTTTCTTT

d_call: TRBD2
v_call: TRBV11-2
cdr3_length: 13
clone_size: NA
j_call: TRBJ2-7
cdr3_aa: CASKTSGGSEQYF
cdr3_nt: TGTGCCAGCAAGACTAGCGGGGGAAGCGAGCAGTACTTC

d_call: TRBD1
v_call: TRBV29-1
cdr3_length: 14
clone_size: NA
j_call: TRBJ1-3
cdr3_aa: CSVGDRVSGNTIYF
cdr3_nt: TGCAGCGTTGGAGACAGGGTCTCTGGAAACACCATATATTTT

d_call: TRBD1
v_call: TRBV4-1
cdr3_length: 16
clone_size: NA
j_call: TRBJ1-3
cdr3_aa: CASSQWGQGGGNTIYF
cdr3_nt: TGCGCCAGCAGCCAGTGGGGACAGGGGGGCGGAAACACCATATATTTT

d_call: NA
v_call: TRBV2
cdr3_length: 15
clone_size: NA
j_call: TRBJ2-2
cdr3_aa: CASSDQGLYTGELFF
cdr3_nt: TGTGCCAGCAGTGACCAGGGGCTGTACACCGGGGAGCTGTTTTTT

d_call: NA
v_call: TRBV6-1
cdr3_length: 16
clone_size: NA
j_call: TRBJ1-2
cdr3_aa: CASSENLNRANYGYTF
cdr3_nt: TGTGCCAGCAGTGAAAACCTAAACAGGGCTAACTATGGCTACACCTTC

d_call: TRBD1
v_call: TRBV23-1
cdr3_length: 17
clone_size: NA
j_call: TRBJ2-7
cdr3_aa: CASRQRTQGCLGYEQYF
cdr3_nt: TGCGCCAGCAGGCAACGCACACAGGGGTGCCTCGGCTACGAGCAGTACTTC

d_call: NA
v_call: TRBV5-1
cdr3_length: 15
clone_size: NA
j_call: TRBJ1-1
cdr3_aa: CASSSPGTSTGEAFF
cdr3_nt: TGCGCCAGCTCATCCCCCGGGACTTCCACCGGGGAAGCTTTCTTT

d_call: NA
v_call: TRBV15
cdr3_length: 13
clone_size: few
j_call: TRBJ2-3
cdr3_aa: CATSLRSTDTQYF
cdr3_nt: TGTGCCACCAGCTTGCGGAGCACAGATACGCAGTATTTT

d_call: TRBD2
v_call: TRBV7-6
cdr3_length: 13
clone_size: NA
j_call: TRBJ2-7
cdr3_aa: CASSSGGLYEQYF
cdr3_nt: TGTGCCAGCAGCTCGGGGGGTCTCTACGAGCAGTACTTC

d_call: TRBD2
v_call: TRBV9
cdr3_length: 18
clone_size: once
j_call: TRBJ2-2
cdr3_aa: CASSMGLAGLLNTGELFF
cdr3_nt: TGTGCCAGCAGCATGGGACTAGCGGGGCTCCTTAACACCGGGGAGCTGTTTTTT

d_call: NA
v_call: TRBV11-1
cdr3_length: 14
clone_size: NA
j_call: TRBJ2-2
cdr3_aa: CASSTTGQLVELFF
cdr3_nt: TGTGCCAGCAGCACGACAGGACAGCTGGTGGAGCTGTTTTTT

d_call: TRBD2
v_call: TRBV15
cdr3_length: 16
clone_size: NA
j_call: TRBJ2-3
cdr3_aa: CATSRGWSGNTDTQYF
cdr3_nt: TGTGCCACCAGCAGAGGCTGGAGCGGGAACACAGATACGCAGTATTTT

d_call: TRBD1
v_call: TRBV14
cdr3_length: 17
clone_size: NA
j_call: TRBJ2-7
cdr3_aa: CASSQDYPGTGTYEQYF
cdr3_nt: TGTGCCAGCAGCCAAGATTATCCCGGGACAGGGACCTACGAGCAGTACTTC

d_call: NA
v_call: TRBV4-1
cdr3_length: 14
clone_size: NA
j_call: TRBJ1-2
cdr3_aa: CASSQRQATYGYTF
cdr3_nt: TGCGCCAGCAGCCAAAGACAGGCGACCTATGGCTACACCTTC

d_call: TRBD1
v_call: TRBV7-2
cdr3_length: 15
clone_size: NA
j_call: TRBJ1-2
cdr3_aa: CASSLVPGGNYGYTF
cdr3_nt: TGTGCCAGCAGCTTAGTACCAGGGGGCAACTATGGCTACACCTTC

d_call: NA
v_call: TRBV6-5
cdr3_length: 13
clone_size: NA
j_call: TRBJ2-3
cdr3_aa: CASSYPGTDTQYF
cdr3_nt: TGTGCCAGCAGTTACCCGGGCACAGATACGCAGTATTTT

d_call: NA
v_call: TRBV5-1
cdr3_length: 13
clone_size: NA
j_call: TRBJ2-7
cdr3_aa: CASSPDSSYEQYF
cdr3_nt: TGCGCCAGCAGCCCGGACAGCTCCTACGAGCAGTACTTC